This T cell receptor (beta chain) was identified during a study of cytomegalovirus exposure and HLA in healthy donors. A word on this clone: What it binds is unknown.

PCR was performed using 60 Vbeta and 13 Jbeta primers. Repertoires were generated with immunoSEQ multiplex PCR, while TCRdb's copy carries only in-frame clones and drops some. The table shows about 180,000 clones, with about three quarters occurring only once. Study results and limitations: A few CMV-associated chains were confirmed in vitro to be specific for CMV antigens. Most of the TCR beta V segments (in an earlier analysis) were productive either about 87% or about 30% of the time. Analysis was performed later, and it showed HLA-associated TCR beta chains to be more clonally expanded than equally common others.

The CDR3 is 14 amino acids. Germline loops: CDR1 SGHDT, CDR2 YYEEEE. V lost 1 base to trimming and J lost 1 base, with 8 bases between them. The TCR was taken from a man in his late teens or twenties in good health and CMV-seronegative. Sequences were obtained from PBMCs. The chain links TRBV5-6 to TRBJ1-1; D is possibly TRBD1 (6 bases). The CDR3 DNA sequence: TGTGCCAGCAGCTTGCGGGGACAGAACACTGAAGCTTTCTTT. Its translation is CASSLRGQNTEAFF.